This T cell receptor beta chain was sequenced during a study of blood T cell repertoires in COVID-19. Study at large: The United States, Italy and Spain provided the acute and convalescent COVID-19 samples. The analysed material was cDNA or gDNA that came from T cells, B-cell-depleted T cells, or PBMCs.

In the study's own analysis: Amplification of reference gene primers provided the estimated nucleated cell counts. Assay: immunoSEQ multiplex PCR; the TCRdb copy retains only in-frame clones and omits some. The V and J calls and clone size were taken over from that table, and D and trimming were inferred from the DNA. The sample shows around 75,000 clones, about 88% of them seen only once. Sample: peripheral blood. The origin of this receptor is a human donor in a cohort sampled during active COVID-19.

The CDR3: CASSPGFSGSVYNEQFF. In nucleotides, the CDR3 is TGTGCCAGCAGCCCTGGTTTTTCCGGGAGTGTTTACAATGAGCAGTTCTTC. The V gene is TRBV5-5, the J gene TRBJ2-1; weak D call: TRBD2 (6 bases). Germline V CDR1 and CDR2: SGHKS, YYEKEE (reference sequence). With 4 bases removed from V and 4 bases from J, the gap between germline ends came to 21 bases. The CDR3 is 17 amino acids.